Listed below are T cell receptor beta chains from one sample, sequenced in a study of regulatory T cells in long-lasting Graves disease. TCRdb used MiXCR to reprocess the multiplex PCR reads, holding one entry per CDR3 protein. Of a few hundred thousand distinct CDR3 sequences listed, about 22% are singletons. The sample was peripheral blood mononuclear cells (PBMCs), taken when the disease was refractory, from a patient treated with antithyroid drugs. The receptors were sampled from a female donor with Graves disease. CDR3s include the opening cysteine and the closing phenylalanine or tryptophan. Fields, in order: CDR3 DNA, CDR3 protein, clone size, V gene, D gene, J gene. A D gene is named only where the DNA matches it firmly. The size field is filled for only some rows; it gives once, few, many or a size class.

TGTGCCAGCAGCTGGGGGACTAGCGGGACAGGAGAAGAGACCCAGTACTTC,CASSWGTSGTGEETQYF,many,TRBV11-1,TRBD2,TRBJ2-5
TGTGCCAGCTGGGACATACGACGTGGCTACACCTTC,CASWDIRRGYTF,.,TRBV25-1,.,TRBJ1-2
TGTGCCAGCAGCCCGAATTGGGGGGGCGGGCCCACCGGGGAGCTGTTTTTT,CASSPNWGGGPTGELFF,.,TRBV11-2,.,TRBJ2-2
TGTGCCAGCAGTACCCCGGGAGTTTACATTCAGTACTTC,CASSTPGVYIQYF,.,TRBV6-1,.,TRBJ2-4
TGTGCCAGCAGCCCCCGGACAGACTTCTATGGCTACACCTTC,CASSPRTDFYGYTF,many,TRBV3-1,.,TRBJ1-2
TGTGCCAGTAGTAGCTGGACGGGGGTCGGGCAGCCCCAGCATTTT,CASSSWTGVGQPQHF,.,TRBV19,.,TRBJ1-5
TGTGCCAGCAGCTTAGGGGTCTACGAGCAGTACTTC,CASSLGVYEQYF,many,TRBV11-2,.,TRBJ2-7
TGCAGCGCCGAGCCGGGACAGGGTTCCAATGAGCAGTTCTTC,CSAEPGQGSNEQFF,.,TRBV29-1,TRBD1,TRBJ2-1
TGTGCCAGCAGCGCGTCCGGACAGGGACCTGCAACTAATGAAAAACTGTTTTTT,CASSASGQGPATNEKLFF,.,TRBV9,TRBD1,TRBJ1-4
TGTGCCTGGAGTCCGACCGGCCACGGCTACACCTTC,CAWSPTGHGYTF,.,TRBV30,.,TRBJ1-2
TGTGCCAGCAGTTCCGCGGGACAGGGGGCTCAGCCCCAGCATTTT,CASSSAGQGAQPQHF,.,TRBV6-1,TRBD1,TRBJ1-5